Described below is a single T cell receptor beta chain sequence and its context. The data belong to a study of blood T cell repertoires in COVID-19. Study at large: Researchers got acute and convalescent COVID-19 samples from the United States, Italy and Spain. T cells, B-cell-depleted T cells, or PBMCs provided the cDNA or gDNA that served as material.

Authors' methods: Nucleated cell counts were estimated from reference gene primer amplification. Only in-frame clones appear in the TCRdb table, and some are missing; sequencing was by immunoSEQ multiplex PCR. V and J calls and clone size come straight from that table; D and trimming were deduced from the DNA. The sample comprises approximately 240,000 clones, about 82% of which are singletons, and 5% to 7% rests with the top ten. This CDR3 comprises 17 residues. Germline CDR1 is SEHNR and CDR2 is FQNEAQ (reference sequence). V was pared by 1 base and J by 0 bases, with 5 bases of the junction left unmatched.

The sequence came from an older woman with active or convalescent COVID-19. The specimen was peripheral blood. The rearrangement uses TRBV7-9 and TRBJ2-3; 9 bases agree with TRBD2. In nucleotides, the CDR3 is TGTGCCAGCAGCTTAGGAATAGCGGGAGCCAGCACAGATACGCAGTATTTT. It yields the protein CASSLGIAGASTDTQYF.